Sequencing of this T cell receptor (beta chain) was carried out in a study of technical replicates of blood from a handful of donors. This clone was seen just once. Per germline, CDR1 KGHSH and CDR2 LQKENI. The length of the CDR3 is 13 residues. The ends lost 4 bases at V and 5 bases at J; junction bases unmatched: 3. Clones were sequenced by immunoSEQ multiplex PCR, and TCRdb holds only the in-frame ones, with some missing. The sample yields around 70,000 clones, 94% seen once. Material: T cells isolated from PBMCs. The chain employs TRBV18 and TRBJ1-2; 8 nucleotides match TRBD1. This sequence was found in a human donor in good health. The CDR3 loop reads CASSQQGEYGYTF. CDR3 sequence (DNA): TGTGCCAGCTCACAACAGGGGGAGTATGGCTACACCTTC.